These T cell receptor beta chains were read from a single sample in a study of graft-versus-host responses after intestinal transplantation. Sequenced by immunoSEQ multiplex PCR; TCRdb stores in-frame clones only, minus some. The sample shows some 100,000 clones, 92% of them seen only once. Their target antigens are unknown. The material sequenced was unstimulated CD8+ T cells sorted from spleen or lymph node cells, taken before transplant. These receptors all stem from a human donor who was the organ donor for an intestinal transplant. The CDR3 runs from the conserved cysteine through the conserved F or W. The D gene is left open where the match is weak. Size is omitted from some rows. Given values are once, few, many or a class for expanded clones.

DNA: TGTGCCAGCAGTGAAAGTAGTTGGGGGGGAGTCGTTCCAGATACGCAGTATTTT
CDR3: CASSESSWGGVVPDTQYF
J: TRBJ2-3
D: TRBD2
size: .
V: TRBV6-1

DNA: TGTGCCAGTAGTAAGCGGGCCTTCAAAGCTGGAAACACCATATATTTT
CDR3: CASSKRAFKAGNTIYF
J: TRBJ1-3
D: .
size: .
V: TRBV19

DNA: TGTGCCTGGAGTGTAGGACAGAACACTGAAGCTTTCTTT
CDR3: CAWSVGQNTEAFF
J: TRBJ1-1
D: .
size: .
V: TRBV30

DNA: TGTGCCTGGAGTTTGACCAGGTCCTACACCTTC
CDR3: CAWSLTRSYTF
J: TRBJ1-2
D: .
size: .
V: TRBV30

DNA: TGTGCCAGCAGCTTGGGTCCGGTGGACATTCAGTACTTC
CDR3: CASSLGPVDIQYF
J: TRBJ2-4
D: .
size: .
V: TRBV5-4

DNA: TGCGCCAGCAGCCAACCAACAGGTCTCAATGAGCAGTTCTTC
CDR3: CASSQPTGLNEQFF
J: TRBJ2-1
D: .
size: .
V: TRBV4-1

DNA: TGTGCCAGCAGGTTGGGACTAGGGGGAGGGGCCTACGAGCAGTACTTC
CDR3: CASRLGLGGGAYEQYF
J: TRBJ2-7
D: TRBD2
size: .
V: TRBV5-6

DNA: TGTGCCAGCAGTTACTCGCACGGGACAGGGTACGAGCAGTACTTC
CDR3: CASSYSHGTGYEQYF
J: TRBJ2-7
D: TRBD1
size: .
V: TRBV6-5

DNA: TGCAGCGGACTCGGACTAGCGGAGACCTACAATGAGCAGTTCTTC
CDR3: CSGLGLAETYNEQFF
J: TRBJ2-1
D: TRBD2
size: .
V: TRBV29-1

DNA: TGCGCCAGCAGTTCCGACAGGGGAGAAGATACGCAGTATTTT
CDR3: CASSSDRGEDTQYF
J: TRBJ2-3
D: TRBD1
size: .
V: TRBV10-2

DNA: TGTGCCAGCAGTTCTCCGTACAGGGGGGAAGCTTTCTTT
CDR3: CASSSPYRGEAFF
J: TRBJ1-1
D: TRBD1
size: once
V: TRBV11-3

DNA: TGTGCCAGCGGGAGGAGGGGACAGAGGTTCTACGAGCAGTACTTC
CDR3: CASGRRGQRFYEQYF
J: TRBJ2-7
D: .
size: .
V: TRBV2

DNA: TGCAGCGTTGAAGATTACCCTGAGGGGAGGACCTACAATGAGCAGTTCTTC
CDR3: CSVEDYPEGRTYNEQFF
J: TRBJ2-1
D: .
size: .
V: TRBV29-1

DNA: TGTGCCAGCAGTCCAGACAACTCCTACGAGCAGTACTTC
CDR3: CASSPDNSYEQYF
J: TRBJ2-7
D: .
size: .
V: TRBV5-4

DNA: TGTGCCTGGAGTACTTGGGACAGGGTGAACACCGGGGAGCTGTTTTTT
CDR3: CAWSTWDRVNTGELFF
J: TRBJ2-2
D: TRBD1
size: .
V: TRBV30

DNA: TGTGCCAGCAGCGTAGATCCAGGGGATTACACTGAAGCTTTCTTT
CDR3: CASSVDPGDYTEAFF
J: TRBJ1-1
D: .
size: .
V: TRBV9

DNA: TGTGCCACCAGATGGACTAGCGGGAACTACGAGCAGTACTTC
CDR3: CATRWTSGNYEQYF
J: TRBJ2-7
D: TRBD2
size: .
V: TRBV27

DNA: TGTGCCATCAGTCGGTGGGGGCCGGGTAATGAGCAGTTCTTC
CDR3: CAISRWGPGNEQFF
J: TRBJ2-1
D: .
size: .
V: TRBV10-3

DNA: TGTGCCAGCAGTTTTTGGACAGGGGGCGAAATAAGGCAGTACTTC
CDR3: CASSFWTGGEIRQYF
J: TRBJ2-7
D: TRBD1
size: .
V: TRBV28

DNA: TGTGCCAGCAGCCAAGTCGGAGGATGGTCCCAGTACTTC
CDR3: CASSQVGGWSQYF
J: TRBJ2-5
D: .
size: .
V: TRBV4-2

DNA: TGTGCCAGCTCACCAAGGCTCCGCAGCGCCATGAACACTGAAGCTTTCTTT
CDR3: CASSPRLRSAMNTEAFF
J: TRBJ1-1
D: .
size: .
V: TRBV18

DNA: TGTGCCACCAGCAGACAAAGGGACAGGGCGGATGGCTACACCTTC
CDR3: CATSRQRDRADGYTF
J: TRBJ1-2
D: TRBD1
size: once
V: TRBV15

DNA: TGTGCCAGCAGTTTATTAGAGGAGACGGAGGTGCACGAGCAGTACTTC
CDR3: CASSLLEETEVHEQYF
J: TRBJ2-7
D: .
size: .
V: TRBV28

DNA: TGTGCCAGCAGCTTATGGGCTGGGGGCGGGAGGGCGGACCTGGATGAGCAGTTCTTC
CDR3: CASSLWAGGGRADLDEQFF
J: TRBJ2-1
D: TRBD2
size: .
V: TRBV13

DNA: TGCAGTGCTAGGTTCGGGGAGGGCTACACCTTC
CDR3: CSARFGEGYTF
J: TRBJ1-2
D: .
size: .
V: TRBV20-1

DNA: TGTGCCAGCAGCCCGGCGGGGTTCCTATCCGACTACACCTTC
CDR3: CASSPAGFLSDYTF
J: TRBJ1-2
D: .
size: .
V: TRBV11-3

DNA: TGTGCCAGTAGTAGTATTGCGGGGGCCCTACGTAAAAGACTGTTTTTT
CDR3: CASSSIAGALRKRLFF
J: TRBJ1-4
D: .
size: .
V: TRBV19

DNA: TGTGCCAGCAGACGAACCTTACAGGGGATGGGGAAACTGTTTTTT
CDR3: CASRRTLQGMGKLFF
J: TRBJ1-4
D: TRBD1
size: .
V: TRBV6-5

DNA: TGTGCCAGCAGCCAAAAGGGAGATTGGACTGAAAAACTGTTTTTT
CDR3: CASSQKGDWTEKLFF
J: TRBJ1-4
D: .
size: .
V: TRBV4-2

DNA: TGTGCTAGTGGCCTTCGCCCGGGACAGGGGAATCATGAGCAGTTCTTC
CDR3: CASGLRPGQGNHEQFF
J: TRBJ2-1
D: TRBD1
size: .
V: TRBV12-5

DNA: TGTGCCAGCAGTGGGCGGTGGAATTCACCCCTCCACTTT
CDR3: CASSGRWNSPLHF
J: TRBJ1-6
D: .
size: few
V: TRBV2

DNA: TGTGCCAGCAGCTTAATTAGACAGGGAAAAACTGAAGCTTTCTTT
CDR3: CASSLIRQGKTEAFF
J: TRBJ1-1
D: TRBD1
size: .
V: TRBV7-3

DNA: TGCGCCAGCAGCCAAGTACTAGTACTAGCGGGCAGCACAGATACGCAGTATTTT
CDR3: CASSQVLVLAGSTDTQYF
J: TRBJ2-3
D: TRBD2
size: .
V: TRBV4-1

DNA: TGTGCCAGCAGAGCGGGAGGATTAGCCTACGAGCAGTACTTC
CDR3: CASRAGGLAYEQYF
J: TRBJ2-7
D: TRBD2
size: .
V: TRBV7-2

DNA: TGTGCCAGCAGTTTAGGTACAGGGAACACCGGGGAGCTGTTTTTT
CDR3: CASSLGTGNTGELFF
J: TRBJ2-2
D: .
size: .
V: TRBV6-5

DNA: TGTGCCAGCAGCTTCGAGGCCGCCGACGGGTCCTACAATGAGCAGTTCTTC
CDR3: CASSFEAADGSYNEQFF
J: TRBJ2-1
D: .
size: once
V: TRBV5-4

DNA: TGTGCCTGCACCCGTATAGCGGGAGGCACAGATACGCAGTATTTT
CDR3: CACTRIAGGTDTQYF
J: TRBJ2-3
D: TRBD2
size: .
V: TRBV30

DNA: TGTGCCAGCAGCGTAGCTTGGGTTATCGGGACAGATACGCAGTATTTT
CDR3: CASSVAWVIGTDTQYF
J: TRBJ2-3
D: .
size: .
V: TRBV9

DNA: TGCAGCGTTGGGGACAGGGTCAATTCACCCCTCCACTTT
CDR3: CSVGDRVNSPLHF
J: TRBJ1-6
D: TRBD1
size: .
V: TRBV29-1

DNA: TGTGCCAGCAGCAAGAGCGGGGCCAACGAGCAGTACTTC
CDR3: CASSKSGANEQYF
J: TRBJ2-7
D: TRBD2
size: .
V: TRBV13

DNA: TGTGCCAGTAGTACTACAGATATGAACACTGAAGCTTTCTTT
CDR3: CASSTTDMNTEAFF
J: TRBJ1-1
D: .
size: .
V: TRBV19

DNA: TGCGCCAGCAGCTTGGAGGCGGGGGGGGACAATGAGCAGTTCTTC
CDR3: CASSLEAGGDNEQFF
J: TRBJ2-1
D: TRBD2
size: .
V: TRBV5-1

DNA: TGTGCCAGCCTAGATCCGGGCACAGATACGCAGTATTTT
CDR3: CASLDPGTDTQYF
J: TRBJ2-3
D: .
size: .
V: TRBV21-1

DNA: TGTGCCTGGGGTAGGTGGGCGGGGGCTGACGAGCAGTACTTC
CDR3: CAWGRWAGADEQYF
J: TRBJ2-7
D: .
size: .
V: TRBV30

DNA: TGTGCCAGCAGCTTAGCGGTCTGGCGGGGGGTTGGAGAGACCCAGTACTTC
CDR3: CASSLAVWRGVGETQYF
J: TRBJ2-5
D: TRBD2
size: .
V: TRBV7-8

DNA: TGTGCCTGCCCTCGAGGTGGCCGGAATCAGCCCCAGCATTTT
CDR3: CACPRGGRNQPQHF
J: TRBJ1-5
D: .
size: .
V: TRBV28

DNA: TGTGCCAGCAGCCAAGTTTCGTCGGGCACTGAAGCTTTCTTT
CDR3: CASSQVSSGTEAFF
J: TRBJ1-1
D: .
size: .
V: TRBV4-2

DNA: TGTGCCAGCAGCTCAGGGGTAGGGATCACAGATACGCAGTATTTT
CDR3: CASSSGVGITDTQYF
J: TRBJ2-3
D: .
size: .
V: TRBV7-3

DNA: TGTGCCTGGAGGGCGATTGGACAAGACATTATGCTATGGGGCTACACCTTC
CDR3: CAWRAIGQDIMLWGYTF
J: TRBJ1-2
D: .
size: .
V: TRBV30

DNA: TGTGCCAGCAGTGAGTTCCTAACAGCATCTAATGAAAAACTGTTTTTT
CDR3: CASSEFLTASNEKLFF
J: TRBJ1-4
D: .
size: .
V: TRBV6-1

DNA: TGTGCCAGCAGTTTATTTGAAGGACAGGGGTTTATGTCCGAGCAGTACTTC
CDR3: CASSLFEGQGFMSEQYF
J: TRBJ2-7
D: TRBD1
size: .
V: TRBV28

DNA: TGTGCCTGGAGTGTACCCGGGGGGCAGACAGATACGCAGTATTTT
CDR3: CAWSVPGGQTDTQYF
J: TRBJ2-3
D: .
size: .
V: TRBV30

DNA: TGCGCCAGCGCATGGGGACTAGCGGAAACCTACGAGCAGTACTTC
CDR3: CASAWGLAETYEQYF
J: TRBJ2-7
D: TRBD2
size: .
V: TRBV4-1